The sequence of this T cell receptor beta chain was determined in a study of vaccination and CD4 T cells after COVID-19 (dated by TCRdb to 2021 to 2024). Turning to the overall study: The convalescent cohort included six males and four females, with two Hispanic individuals, seven Caucasians, two Asians and one multiracial person. Two doses of either the Pfizer-BioNTech BNT162b2 vaccine (n=8) or the Moderna mRNA-1273 vaccine (n=2) were administered to participants. Post-COVID blood samples were collected from convalescent patients a median of approximately 100 days after diagnosis, with a range of roughly 30 to 161 days. Post-vaccine blood samples were taken a median of 72 days after the second vaccine dose, with a range of 14 to 241 days. Culture stimuli were overlapping spike peptide pools from SARS-CoV-2 and from the common cold coronaviruses HCoV-NL63, HCoV-OC43 and HCoV-229E. Control cultures used a CEFX viral epitope pool as positive control, an HIV-1 Nef peptide pool as negative control, or no peptide. The spike-specific CD4+ TCR repertoire was compared before and after mRNA vaccination in approximately ten COVID-19 convalescent patients and a handful of infection-naive healthy vaccine recipients. An earlier paper using these donors assessed, at the TCR clonotype level, memory CD4+ T cell crossreactivity between SARS-CoV-2 and common cold coronavirus spike proteins.

The CDR3 sequence holds 12 residues, the cysteine and phenylalanine included. Only the CDR3 portion is preserved as DNA: 36 bases, with reading frame beginning at the first base. The V end loses 0 bases and the J end loses 9 bases, and a stretch of 6 bases separates them. CDR1 MNHNS and CDR2 SASEGT are derived from the germline V gene. Read against the paper, the sample's treatment or condition label means: roughly 11-day PBMC culture with coronavirus spike peptide pools or control peptides (ViraFEST assay). CD4+ T cells from unexposed donors were collected before the COVID-19 pandemic (2011-2018). To expand antigen-specific T cells with peptide pools and then pick out the expanded clonotypes through TCR sequencing, the study relied on the ViraFEST assay. Two million PBMCs per well were cultured in IMDM with approximately 5.2% human AB serum and 8.5 to 10 IU/ml IL-2, plus 10 ug/ml peptide pools. Half of the culture medium was replaced with fresh IL-2-containing medium on days 3 and 7. After 10 days of culture, CD4+ T cells were isolated by negative selection with the EasySep CD4+ T cell isolation kit. As far as cell numbers permitted, CD4+ T cells from unexposed donors were tested for reactivity against SARS-CoV-2 S and N as well as four spike pools from common cold coronaviruses. PBMCs were separated from whole blood using Ficoll-Paque Plus gradient centrifugation and then either used fresh or cryopreserved at -140C. Each culture condition was generally run in triplicate wells. The leukapheresis product for the unexposed donors was obtained through commercial purchase.

General study outcomes and caveats: An increase in the median number of SARS-CoV-2-reactive clonotypes from 21 after infection to a few dozen after vaccination was observed, but the change was not found to be significant. Of the vaccine-specific clones found in convalescent patients, nearly all (304 of 307) were mono-reactive for SARS-CoV-2 spike instead of being cross-reactive with common cold coronaviruses. The number of convalescent patients in the study was relatively small, and the study did not examine early timepoints following natural infection. Among the post-vaccine SARS-CoV-2-reactive clones in convalescent patients, a median approximately 90% showed up only after vaccination, which suggests vaccine-specific priming.

On this clonotype: Its recognized antigen is unknown. No base qualities exist here, and no much larger clone lies one base off it.

The library relied on PCR. TCR sequencing of DNA from cultured CD4+ T cells used the Oncomine TCR Beta short-read assay at the Johns Hopkins FTIC core. The QIAamp micro DNA kit was used to extract genomic DNA from the cultured CD4+ T cells. Oncomine TCR Beta libraries from cultured CD4+ T cells were pooled using unique dual indexes and sequenced on an Illumina iSeq 100. As for how the authors treated the data: Non-productive sequences were filtered out, and CDR3s that did not start with C, did not end with F or W, or were shorter than 7 amino acids were discarded. Antigen-specific clonotypes were identified using the MANAFEST web application through comparison of peptide-stimulated wells with reference and other culture wells. Positive clones required FDR below 0.05, an odds ratio above 5, and productive frequency above 0.1% in at least two of three replicate wells. Clonotypes that were significantly expanded in both SARS-CoV-2 spike wells and at least one common cold coronavirus spike condition were defined as cross-reactive. Using R version 3.6.1, CDR3 homology was evaluated through Levenshtein distances (stringdist) along with unrooted phylogenetic trees (ape). TCRdb trimmed public reads at Q25 via fastp, called clones via MiXCR and kept in-frame beta chains. Merged by CDR3 protein, the rows form single entries marked with the most common genes and DNA. TCRdb, not the original authors, processed these V and J calls. The sample includes 4,000 to 5,000 distinct CDR3 sequences, with about three fifths observed a single time. The ten largest clonotypes hold approximately 33% of the sample.

The source material was CD4+ T cells from blood, cultured in vitro. The sequence joins TRBV6-1 to TRBJ1-5; the D gene assignment is ambiguous. The receptor was isolated from a human donor in good health. For the CDR3, the sequence is CASSEALGPQHF. The nucleotide sequence reads TGTGCCAGCAGTGAAGCGCTAGGGCCCCAGCATTTT.